This TCR beta chain is drawn from a study of control samples from healthy donors and cancer patients. Profiled with immunoSEQ multiplex PCR; TCRdb holds only in-frame clones, not every one. The sample shows almost 90,000 clones, approximately 81% of them seen only once. Germline V CDR1 and CDR2: SQVTM, ANQGSEA. V dropped 5 bases and J dropped 0 bases, with 13 bases sitting between them. This CDR3 contains 14 residues. Source material: blood. The V gene is TRBV29-1, the J gene TRBJ1-2, with D possibly being TRBD1 (5 bases). The source is a woman between 35 and 50 years old in good health. The CDR3 region has the DNA TGCAGCGTTAAAGGGACGGCTGCTAACTATGGCTACACCTTC. Amino acid sequence: CSVKGTAANYGYTF.